The following is a T cell receptor (beta chain) sequence with its context. This specimen comes from a study of T-cell reconstitution after alpha-beta-depleted transplantation in children. Germline V gives CDR1 MGHDK, CDR2 SYGVNS. Trimming stripped 6 bases from V and 2 bases from J, with 14 bases between. This CDR3 comprises 14 residues. Preparation of the TCRbeta library involved a method that used unique molecular identifiers. TCRdb reprocessed the PCR reads via MiXCR and lists one record per CDR3 protein. The table includes fewer than 400,000 distinct CDR3 sequences, roughly 20% detected once. This sequence was found in a human donor who donated a stem cell graft to a child with acute myeloid leukemia. The sequencing used PBMCs from the stem cell graft donor, collected from the stem cell graft. The chain recombines TRBV25-1 with TRBJ2-7; a weak D match, TRBD2 (5 bases). The CDR3 loop reads CASRRSSPPYEQYF. The CDR3 bases are TGTGCCAGCAGGAGATCTAGCCCTCCCTACGAGCAGTACTTC.